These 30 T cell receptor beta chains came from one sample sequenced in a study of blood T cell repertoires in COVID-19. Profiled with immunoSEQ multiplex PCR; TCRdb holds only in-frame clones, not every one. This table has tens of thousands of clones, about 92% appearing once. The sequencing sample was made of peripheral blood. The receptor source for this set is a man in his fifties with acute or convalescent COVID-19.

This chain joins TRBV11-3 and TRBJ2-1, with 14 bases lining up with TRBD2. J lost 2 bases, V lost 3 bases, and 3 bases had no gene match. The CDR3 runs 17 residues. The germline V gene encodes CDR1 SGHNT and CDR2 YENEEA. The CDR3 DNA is TGTGCCAGCAGCTTTGGACTAGCGGGGGGAACCTACAATGAGCAGTTCTTC. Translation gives CASSFGLAGGTYNEQFF.

CDR3 coding DNA: TGTGCCAGTAGTAAGCTAACCGCGAGAGGAACGAATCAGCCCCAGCATTTT. This translates into CASSKLTARGTNQPQHF. V usage is TRBV19 and J usage is TRBJ1-5, with D unresolved. The V end was cut by 4 bases, the J end by 4 bases, with 20 bases between. Germline V gives CDR1 LNHDA, CDR2 SQIVND (reference sequence). The CDR3 is made up of 17 amino acids.

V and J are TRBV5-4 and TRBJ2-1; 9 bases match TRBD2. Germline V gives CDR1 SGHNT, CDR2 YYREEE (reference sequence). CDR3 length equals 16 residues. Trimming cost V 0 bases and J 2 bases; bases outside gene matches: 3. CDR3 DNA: TGTGCCAGCAGCTTGGCCTTAGCGGGAGCCTACAATGAGCAGTTCTTC. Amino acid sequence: CASSLALAGAYNEQFF.

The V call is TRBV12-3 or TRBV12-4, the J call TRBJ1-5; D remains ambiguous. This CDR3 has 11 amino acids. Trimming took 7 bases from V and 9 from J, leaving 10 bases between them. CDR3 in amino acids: CASTGGGPQHF. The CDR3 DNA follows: TGTGCCAGCACCGGTGGAGGGCCCCAGCATTTT.

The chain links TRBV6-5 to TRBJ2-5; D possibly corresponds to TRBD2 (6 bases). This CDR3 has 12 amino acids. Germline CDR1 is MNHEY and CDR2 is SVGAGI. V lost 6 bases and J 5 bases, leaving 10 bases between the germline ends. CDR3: CASSRGGETQYF. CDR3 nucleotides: TGTGCCAGCAGCCGAGGAGGGGAGACCCAGTACTTC.

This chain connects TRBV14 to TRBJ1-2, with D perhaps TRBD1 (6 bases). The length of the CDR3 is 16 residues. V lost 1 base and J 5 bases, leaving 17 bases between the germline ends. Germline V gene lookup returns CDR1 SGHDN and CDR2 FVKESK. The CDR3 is CASSQVYGRGSYGYTF. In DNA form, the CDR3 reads TGTGCCAGCAGCCAAGTTTACGGCAGGGGATCTTATGGCTACACCTTC.

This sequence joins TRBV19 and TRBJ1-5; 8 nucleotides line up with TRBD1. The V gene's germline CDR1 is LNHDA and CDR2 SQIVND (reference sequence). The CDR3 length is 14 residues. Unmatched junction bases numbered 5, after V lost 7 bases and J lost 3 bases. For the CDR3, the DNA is TGTGCCAGTATCCCGGACAGGGACAATCAGCCCCAGCATTTT. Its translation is CASIPDRDNQPQHF.

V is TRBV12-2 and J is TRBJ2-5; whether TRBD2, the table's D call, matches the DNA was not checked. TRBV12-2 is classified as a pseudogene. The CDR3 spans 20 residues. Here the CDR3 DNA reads TGTGCAAGTCGCTTAGTACACCGCGGGGAGGACCTCCCAATCCAAGAGACCCAGTACTTC. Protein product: CASRLVHRGEDLPIQETQYF.

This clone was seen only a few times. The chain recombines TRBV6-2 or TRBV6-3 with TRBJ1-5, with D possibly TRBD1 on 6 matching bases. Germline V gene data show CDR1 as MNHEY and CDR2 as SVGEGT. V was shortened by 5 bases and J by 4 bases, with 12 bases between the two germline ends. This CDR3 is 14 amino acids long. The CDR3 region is CASSIGQSNQPQHF. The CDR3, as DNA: TGTGCCAGCAGTATCGGACAGTCTAATCAGCCCCAGCATTTT.

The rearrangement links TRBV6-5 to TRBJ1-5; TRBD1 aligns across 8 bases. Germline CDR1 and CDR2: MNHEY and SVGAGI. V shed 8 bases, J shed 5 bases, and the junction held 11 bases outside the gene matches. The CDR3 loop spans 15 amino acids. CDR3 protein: CASPPQTGGYQPQHF. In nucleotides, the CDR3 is TGTGCCAGCCCTCCCCAAACAGGGGGTTATCAGCCCCAGCATTTT.

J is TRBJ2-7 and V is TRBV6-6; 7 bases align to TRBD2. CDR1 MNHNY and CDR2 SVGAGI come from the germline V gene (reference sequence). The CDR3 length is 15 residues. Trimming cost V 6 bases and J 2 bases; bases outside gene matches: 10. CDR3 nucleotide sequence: TGTGCCAGCAGGCTGGGGGGGGGAACGACCTACGAGCAGTACTTC. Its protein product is CASRLGGGTTYEQYF.

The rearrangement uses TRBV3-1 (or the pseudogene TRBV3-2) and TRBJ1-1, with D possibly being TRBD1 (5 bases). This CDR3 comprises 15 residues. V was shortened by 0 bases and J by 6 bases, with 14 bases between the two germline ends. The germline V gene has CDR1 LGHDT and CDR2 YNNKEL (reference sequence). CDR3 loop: CASSQDSGGDPEAFF. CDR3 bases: TGTGCCAGCAGCCAAGATTCAGGAGGGGATCCTGAAGCTTTCTTT.

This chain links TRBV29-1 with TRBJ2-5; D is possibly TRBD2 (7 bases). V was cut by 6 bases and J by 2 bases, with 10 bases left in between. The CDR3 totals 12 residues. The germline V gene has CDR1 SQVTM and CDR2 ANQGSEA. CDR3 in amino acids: CSVGGPQETQYF. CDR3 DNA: TGCAGCGTCGGGGGGCCACAAGAGACCCAGTACTTC.

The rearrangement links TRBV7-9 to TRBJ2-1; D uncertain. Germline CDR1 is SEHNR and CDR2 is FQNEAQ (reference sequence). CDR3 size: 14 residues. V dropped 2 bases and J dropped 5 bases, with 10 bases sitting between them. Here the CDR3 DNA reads TGTGCCAGCAGCTTACGCTCCCTAGACAATGAGCAGTTCTTC. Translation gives CASSLRSLDNEQFF.

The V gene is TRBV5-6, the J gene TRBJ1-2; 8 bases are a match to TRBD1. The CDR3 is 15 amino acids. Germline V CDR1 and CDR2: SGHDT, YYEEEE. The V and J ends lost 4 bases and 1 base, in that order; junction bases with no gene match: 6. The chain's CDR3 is CASSPGTGYNYGYTF. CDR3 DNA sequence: TGTGCCAGCAGCCCGGGGACAGGCTATAACTATGGCTACACCTTC.

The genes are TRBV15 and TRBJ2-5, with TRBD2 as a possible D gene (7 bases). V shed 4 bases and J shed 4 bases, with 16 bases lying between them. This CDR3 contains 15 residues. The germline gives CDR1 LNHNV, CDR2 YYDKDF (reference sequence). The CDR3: CATSMGGANGETQYF. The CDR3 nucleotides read TGTGCCACCAGCATGGGGGGGGCCAACGGAGAGACCCAGTACTTC.

CDR3 sequence: CASSTSGSPYEQYF. In DNA, the CDR3 is TGTGCCAGCAGCACTAGCGGGAGCCCCTACGAGCAGTACTTC. The chain has TRBV9 and TRBJ2-7; TRBD2 matches 11 bases. V was pared by 4 bases and J by 2 bases, with 2 bases of the junction left unmatched. Germline loops: CDR1 SGDLS, CDR2 YYNGEE. This CDR3 is built from 14 residues.

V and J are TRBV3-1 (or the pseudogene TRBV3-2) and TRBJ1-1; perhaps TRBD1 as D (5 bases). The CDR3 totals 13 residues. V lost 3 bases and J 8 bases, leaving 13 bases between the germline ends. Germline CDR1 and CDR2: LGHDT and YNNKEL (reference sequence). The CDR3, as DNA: TGTGCCAGCAGCCAGGTTTATCAGGGAGAAGCTTTCTTT. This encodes CASSQVYQGEAFF.

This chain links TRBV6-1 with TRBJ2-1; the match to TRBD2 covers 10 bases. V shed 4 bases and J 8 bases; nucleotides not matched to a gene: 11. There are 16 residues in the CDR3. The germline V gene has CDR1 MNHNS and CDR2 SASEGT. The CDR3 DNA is TGTGCCAGCAGTGTCCCCCCAGCGGGGGGGAGCTATGAGCAGTTCTTC. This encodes CASSVPPAGGSYEQFF.

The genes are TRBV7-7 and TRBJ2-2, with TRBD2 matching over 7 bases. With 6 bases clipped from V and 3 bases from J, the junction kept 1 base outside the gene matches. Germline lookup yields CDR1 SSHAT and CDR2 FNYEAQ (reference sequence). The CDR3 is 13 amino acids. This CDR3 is CASSGGDTGELFF. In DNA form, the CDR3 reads TGTGCCAGCAGTGGGGGGGACACCGGGGAGCTGTTTTTT.

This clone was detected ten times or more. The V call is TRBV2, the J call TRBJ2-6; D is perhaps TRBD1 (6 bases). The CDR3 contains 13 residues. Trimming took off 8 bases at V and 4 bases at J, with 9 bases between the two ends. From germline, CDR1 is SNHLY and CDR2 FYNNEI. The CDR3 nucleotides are TGTGCCAGCGGGACATCCGGGGCCAACGTCCTGACTTTC. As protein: CASGTSGANVLTF. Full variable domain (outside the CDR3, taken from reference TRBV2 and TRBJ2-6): EPEVTQTPSHQVTQMGQEVILRCVPISNHLYFYWYRQILGQKVEFLVSFYNNEISEKSEIFDDQFSVERPDGSNFTLKIRSTKLEDSAMYFCASGTSGANVLTFGAGSRLTVL.

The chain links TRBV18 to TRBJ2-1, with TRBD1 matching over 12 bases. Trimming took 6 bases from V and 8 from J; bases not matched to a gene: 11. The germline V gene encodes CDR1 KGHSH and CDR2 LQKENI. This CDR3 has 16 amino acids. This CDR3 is CASSTPGQGARDEQFF. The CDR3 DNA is TGTGCCAGCTCGACTCCGGGACAGGGGGCGCGGGATGAGCAGTTCTTC.

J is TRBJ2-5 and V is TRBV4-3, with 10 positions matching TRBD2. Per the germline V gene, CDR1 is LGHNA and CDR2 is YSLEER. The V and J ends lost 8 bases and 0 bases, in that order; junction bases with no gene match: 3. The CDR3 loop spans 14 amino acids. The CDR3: CASSSGGNQETQYF. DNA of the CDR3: TGCGCCAGCTCTAGCGGGGGCAACCAAGAGACCCAGTACTTC.

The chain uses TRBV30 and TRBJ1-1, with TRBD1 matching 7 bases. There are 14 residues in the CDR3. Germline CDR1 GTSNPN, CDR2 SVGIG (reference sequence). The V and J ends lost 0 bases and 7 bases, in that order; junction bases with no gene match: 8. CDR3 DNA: TGTGCCTGGAGTGTACAGGGACAGCATATTGAAGCTTTCTTT. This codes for CAWSVQGQHIEAFF.

In DNA form, the CDR3 reads TGTGCCAGTACCATGAACACCGGGGAGCTGTTTTTT. It yields the protein CASTMNTGELFF. This chain connects TRBV19 to TRBJ2-2, with D unresolved. Germline loops: CDR1 LNHDA, CDR2 SQIVND (reference sequence). Trimming took 7 bases from V and 1 from J, leaving 4 bases between them. CDR3 length: 12 amino acids.

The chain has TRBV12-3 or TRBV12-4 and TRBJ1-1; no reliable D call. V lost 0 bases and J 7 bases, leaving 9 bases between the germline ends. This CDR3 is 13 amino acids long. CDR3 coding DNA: TGTGCCAGCAGTTTAGCGCGAGAGGGTGAAGCTTTCTTT. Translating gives CASSLAREGEAFF.

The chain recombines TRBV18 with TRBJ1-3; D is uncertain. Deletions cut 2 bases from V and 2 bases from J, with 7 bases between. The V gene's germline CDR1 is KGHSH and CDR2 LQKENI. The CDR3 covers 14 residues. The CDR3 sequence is CASSPGQPGNTIYF. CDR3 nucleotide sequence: TGTGCCAGCTCACCAGGGCAACCTGGAAACACCATATATTTT.

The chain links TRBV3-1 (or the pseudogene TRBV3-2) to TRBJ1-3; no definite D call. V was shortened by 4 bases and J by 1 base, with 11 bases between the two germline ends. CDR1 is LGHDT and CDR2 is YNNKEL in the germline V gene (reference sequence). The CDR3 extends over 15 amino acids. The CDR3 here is CASSPLVSSGNTIYF. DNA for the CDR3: TGTGCCAGCAGCCCTCTTGTCTCGTCTGGAAACACCATATATTTT.

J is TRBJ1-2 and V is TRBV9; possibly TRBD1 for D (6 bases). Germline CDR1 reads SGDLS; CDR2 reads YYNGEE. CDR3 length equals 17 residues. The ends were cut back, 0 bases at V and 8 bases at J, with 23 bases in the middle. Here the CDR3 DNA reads TGTGCCAGCAGCGTAGCTGGGGGGGGCAGTCGTTTCGAAGGCTACACCTTC. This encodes CASSVAGGGSRFEGYTF. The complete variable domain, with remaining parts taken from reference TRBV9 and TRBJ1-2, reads DSGVTQTPKHLITATGQRVTLRCSPRSGDLSVYWYQQSLDQGLQFLIQYYNGEERAKGNILERFSAQQFPDLHSELNLSSLELGDSALYFCASSVAGGGSRFEGYTFGSGTRLTVV.

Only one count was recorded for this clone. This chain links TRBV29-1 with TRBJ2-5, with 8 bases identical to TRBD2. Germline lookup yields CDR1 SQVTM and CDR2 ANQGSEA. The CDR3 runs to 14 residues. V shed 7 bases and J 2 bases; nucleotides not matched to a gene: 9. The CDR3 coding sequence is TGCAGCGCCTTGGGACTAGGGCCACAAGAGACCCAGTACTTC. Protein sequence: CSALGLGPQETQYF. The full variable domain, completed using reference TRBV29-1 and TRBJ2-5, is SAVISQKPSRDICQRGTSLTIQCQVDSQVTMMFWYRQQPGQSLTLIATANQGSEATYESGFVIDKFPISRPNLTFSTLTVSNMSPEDSSIYLCSALGLGPQETQYFGPGTRLLVL.